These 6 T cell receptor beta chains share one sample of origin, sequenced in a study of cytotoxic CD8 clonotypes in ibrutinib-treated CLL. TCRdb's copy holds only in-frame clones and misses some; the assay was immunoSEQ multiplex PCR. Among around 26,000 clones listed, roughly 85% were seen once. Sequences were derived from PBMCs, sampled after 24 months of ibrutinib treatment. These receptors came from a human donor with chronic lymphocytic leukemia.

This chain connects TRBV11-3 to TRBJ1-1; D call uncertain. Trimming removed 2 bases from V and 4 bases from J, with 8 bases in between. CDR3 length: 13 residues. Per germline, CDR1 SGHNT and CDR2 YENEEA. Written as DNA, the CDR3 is TGTGCCAGCAGCTTAAGCCCGGCCACTGAAGCTTTCTTT. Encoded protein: CASSLSPATEAFF.

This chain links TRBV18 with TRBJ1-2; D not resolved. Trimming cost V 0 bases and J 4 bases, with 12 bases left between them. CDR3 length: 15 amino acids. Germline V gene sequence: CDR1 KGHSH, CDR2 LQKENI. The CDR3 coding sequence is TGTGCCAGCTCACCACCGGTCCGATTGGGCTATGGCTACACCTTC. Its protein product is CASSPPVRLGYGYTF.

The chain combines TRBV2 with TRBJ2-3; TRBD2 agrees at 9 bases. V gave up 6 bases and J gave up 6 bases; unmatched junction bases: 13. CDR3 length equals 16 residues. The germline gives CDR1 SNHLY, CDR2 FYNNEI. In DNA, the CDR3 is TGTGCCAGCAGGGAGGGGCTAGCGGGGCAGGTCGATACGCAGTATTTT. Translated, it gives CASREGLAGQVDTQYF.

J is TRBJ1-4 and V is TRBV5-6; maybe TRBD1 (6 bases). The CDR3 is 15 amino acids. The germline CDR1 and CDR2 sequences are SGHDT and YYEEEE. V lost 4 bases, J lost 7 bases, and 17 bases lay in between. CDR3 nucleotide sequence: TGTGCCAGCAGCCACCAGGGCGAAGGGGGTGAAAAACTGTTTTTT. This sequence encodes CASSHQGEGGEKLFF.

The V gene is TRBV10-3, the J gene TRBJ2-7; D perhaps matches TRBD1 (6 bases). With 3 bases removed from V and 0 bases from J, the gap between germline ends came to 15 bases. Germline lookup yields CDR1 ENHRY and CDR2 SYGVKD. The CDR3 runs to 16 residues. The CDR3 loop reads CAISEGQRISSYEQYF. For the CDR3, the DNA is TGTGCCATCAGTGAAGGACAGAGGATAAGCTCCTACGAGCAGTACTTC.

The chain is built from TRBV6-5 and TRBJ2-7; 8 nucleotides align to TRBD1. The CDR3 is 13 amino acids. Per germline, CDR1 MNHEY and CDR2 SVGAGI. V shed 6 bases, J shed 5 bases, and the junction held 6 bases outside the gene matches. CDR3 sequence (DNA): TGTGCCAGCAGCCGATGGACAGGGAACGAGCAGTACTTC. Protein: CASSRWTGNEQYF.